This entry concerns a single TCR beta chain. The sample originates from a study of blood T cell repertoires in COVID-19. Across the whole study: T cells, B-cell-depleted T cells, or PBMCs supplied cDNA or gDNA.

Trimming at V came to 5 bases and at J to 3 bases, leaving 7 bases not matched to a gene. Germline V gene sequence: CDR1 MGHRA, CDR2 YSYEKL. This CDR3 spans 15 amino acids. This study enrolled people aged about 18 to 100 from approximately 24 US geographic areas. Two negative PCRs, clearance, or symptom resolution were required of recovered Cohort 3 donors. Original processing notes: It was from reference gene primer amplification that nucleated cell counts were estimated. The table came from immunoSEQ multiplex PCR; TCRdb's copy has only in-frame clones and leaves some out. That table is the source of V, J and clone size, and D and trimming were worked out from the DNA. The table records 150,000 to 200,000 clones, about nine tenths of them present only once.

The chain has TRBV4-1 and TRBJ1-5; 7 bases agree with TRBD1. The specimen was PBMCs or T cells enriched from blood (not recorded which). This clonotype originated in a woman aged 30 to 39 who had recovered from COVID-19. CDR3 bases: TGCGCCAGCAGCTCGACAGGGAATGACAATCAGCCCCAGCATTTT. Translating it yields CASSSTGNDNQPQHF.